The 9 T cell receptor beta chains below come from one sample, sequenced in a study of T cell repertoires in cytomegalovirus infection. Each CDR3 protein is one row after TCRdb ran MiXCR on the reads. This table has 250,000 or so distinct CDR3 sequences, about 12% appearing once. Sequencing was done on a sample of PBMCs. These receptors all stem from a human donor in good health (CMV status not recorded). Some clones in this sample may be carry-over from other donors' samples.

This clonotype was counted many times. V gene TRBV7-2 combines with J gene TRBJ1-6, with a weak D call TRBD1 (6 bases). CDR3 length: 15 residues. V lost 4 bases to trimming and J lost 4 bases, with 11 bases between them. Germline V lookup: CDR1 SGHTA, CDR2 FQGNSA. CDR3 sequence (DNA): TGTGCCAGCAGCTCAGACAGGAGTTATAATTCACCCCTCCACTTT. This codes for CASSSDRSYNSPLHF.

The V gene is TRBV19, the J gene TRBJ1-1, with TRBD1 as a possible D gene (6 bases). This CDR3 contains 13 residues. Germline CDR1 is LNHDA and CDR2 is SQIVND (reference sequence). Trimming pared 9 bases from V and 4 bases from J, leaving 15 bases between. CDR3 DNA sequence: TGTGCCAGCAGCGAGGGGGTAGGCACTGAAGCTTTCTTT. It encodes CASSEGVGTEAFF.

The CDR3 DNA reads as TGCAGCGTTGCGACAGGGGGAACTGAAGCTTTCTTT. Residues: CSVATGGTEAFF. V is TRBV29-1 and J is TRBJ1-1; 9 nucleotides line up with TRBD1. The CDR3 covers 12 residues. Unmatched junction bases numbered 2, after V lost 4 bases and J lost 5 bases. Germline V CDR1 and CDR2: SQVTM, ANQGSEA.

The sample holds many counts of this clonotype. For the CDR3, the DNA is TGTGCCAGCAGCCAACCCTTGGGACTAGCGGGAGAACCCAAAAACATTCAGTACTTC. Encoded protein: CASSQPLGLAGEPKNIQYF. V usage is TRBV12-3 or TRBV12-4 and J usage is TRBJ2-4, with 14 bases matching TRBD2. After removal of 6 bases from V and 2 bases from J, the junction contained 12 bases not matched to a gene. This CDR3 is built from 19 residues.

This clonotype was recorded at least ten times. The CDR3 loop reads CASSPTLAGSSNEQFF. As DNA, the CDR3 is TGTGCCAGCAGTCCCACCCTAGCGGGAAGTTCCAATGAGCAGTTCTTC. This chain joins TRBV28 and TRBJ2-1; 9 bases align to TRBD2. Trimming took 5 bases from V and 6 from J; bases not matched to a gene: 11. CDR3 length: 16 residues. Germline CDR1 reads MDHEN; CDR2 reads SYDVKM.

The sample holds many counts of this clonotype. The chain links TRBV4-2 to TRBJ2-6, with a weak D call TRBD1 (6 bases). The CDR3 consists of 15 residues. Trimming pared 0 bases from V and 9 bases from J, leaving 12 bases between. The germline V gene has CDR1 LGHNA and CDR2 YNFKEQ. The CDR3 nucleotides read TGTGCCAGCAGCCAAGAAGAGCGGACAGTCAACGTCCTGACTTTC. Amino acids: CASSQEERTVNVLTF.

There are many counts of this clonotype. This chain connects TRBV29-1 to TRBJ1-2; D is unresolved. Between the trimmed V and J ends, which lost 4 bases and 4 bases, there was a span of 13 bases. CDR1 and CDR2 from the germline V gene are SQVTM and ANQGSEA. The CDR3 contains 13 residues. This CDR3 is CSVAPPGPYGYTF. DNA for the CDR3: TGCAGCGTTGCCCCTCCAGGCCCCTATGGCTACACCTTC.

The CDR3 bases are TGCGCCAGCAGCTGGACGGGACTGAGCATCTACGAGCAGTACTTC. Its translation is CASSWTGLSIYEQYF. The chain joins TRBV5-1 to TRBJ2-7; the D gene is possibly TRBD2 (6 bases). From germline, CDR1 is SGHRS and CDR2 YFSETQ. CDR3 length: 15 residues. Trimming removed 3 bases from V and 3 bases from J, with 16 bases in between.

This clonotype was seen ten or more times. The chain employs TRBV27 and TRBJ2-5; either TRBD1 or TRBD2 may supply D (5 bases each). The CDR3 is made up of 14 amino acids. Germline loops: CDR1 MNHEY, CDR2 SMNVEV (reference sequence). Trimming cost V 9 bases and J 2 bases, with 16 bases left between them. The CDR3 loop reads CASSPRDLQETQYF. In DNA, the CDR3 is TGTGCCAGTTCTCCCCGGGACCTACAAGAGACCCAGTACTTC.